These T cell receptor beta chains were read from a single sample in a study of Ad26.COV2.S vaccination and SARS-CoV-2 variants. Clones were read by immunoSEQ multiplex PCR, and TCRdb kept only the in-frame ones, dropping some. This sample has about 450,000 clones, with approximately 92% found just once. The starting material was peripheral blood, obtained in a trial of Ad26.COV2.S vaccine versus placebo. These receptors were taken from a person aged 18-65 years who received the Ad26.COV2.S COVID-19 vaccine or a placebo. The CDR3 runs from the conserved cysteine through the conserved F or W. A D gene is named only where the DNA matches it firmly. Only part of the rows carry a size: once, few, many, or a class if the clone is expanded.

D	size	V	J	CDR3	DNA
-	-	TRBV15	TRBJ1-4	CATRGGATNEKLFF	TGTGCCACCAGGGGAGGGGCAACTAATGAAAAACTGTTTTTT
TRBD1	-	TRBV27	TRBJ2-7	CASGRQGAYEQYF	TGTGCCAGCGGGCGACAGGGAGCCTACGAGCAGTACTTC
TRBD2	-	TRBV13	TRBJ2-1	CASSLREGLNEQFF	TGTGCCAGCAGCTTGAGGGAGGGCCTCAATGAGCAGTTCTTC
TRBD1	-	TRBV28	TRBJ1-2	CASRSTGGVGYTF	TGTGCCAGCAGGAGCACAGGGGGCGTTGGCTACACCTTC
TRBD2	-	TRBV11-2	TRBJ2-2	CASSLEPSGGVSGELFF	TGTGCCAGCAGCTTAGAACCTAGCGGGGGGGTCTCCGGGGAGCTGTTTTTT
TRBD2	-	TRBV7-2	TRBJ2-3	CASSLFGGTSGFTDTQYF	TGTGCCAGCAGCTTATTTGGGGGGACTAGCGGATTCACAGATACGCAGTATTTT
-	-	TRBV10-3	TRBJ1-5	CATSKDVQPQHF	TGTGCCACTTCGAAAGATGTTCAGCCCCAGCATTTT
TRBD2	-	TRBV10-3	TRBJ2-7	CAISGRTSGGTGEQYF	TGTGCCATCAGTGGCCGGACTAGCGGGGGGACGGGGGAGCAGTACTTC
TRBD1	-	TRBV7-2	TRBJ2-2	CASSHADRFTGELFF	TGTGCCAGCAGCCACGCGGACAGGTTCACCGGGGAGCTGTTTTTT
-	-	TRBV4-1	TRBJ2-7	CASSRESTGSFYEQYF	TGCGCCAGCAGCCGCGAGTCTACCGGGAGCTTCTACGAGCAGTACTTC
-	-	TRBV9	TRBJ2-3	CASSVGIPDTQYF	TGTGCCAGCAGCGTAGGCATCCCAGATACGCAGTATTTT
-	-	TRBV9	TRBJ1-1	CASSVGGLRAEAFF	TGTGCCAGCAGCGTAGGGGGACTCCGGGCGGAAGCTTTCTTT
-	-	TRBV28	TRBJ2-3	CASGTIGTDTQYF	TGTGCCAGCGGGACAATAGGGACAGATACGCAGTATTTT
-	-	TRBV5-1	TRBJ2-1	CASSFNYNEQFF	TGCGCCAGCAGCTTTAACTACAATGAGCAGTTCTTC
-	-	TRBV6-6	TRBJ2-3	CASSHLSTDTQYF	TGTGCCAGCAGCCACCTCAGCACAGATACGCAGTATTTT
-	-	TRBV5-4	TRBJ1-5	CASSLMGASNQPQHF	TGTGCCAGCAGCCTCATGGGGGCATCCAATCAGCCCCAGCATTTT
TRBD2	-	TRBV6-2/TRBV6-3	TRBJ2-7	CASSLAGPYEQYF	TGTGCCAGCAGCCTAGCGGGCCCCTACGAGCAGTACTTC
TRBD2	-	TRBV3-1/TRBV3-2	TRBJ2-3	CASSLRPGLASTDTQYF	TGTGCCAGCAGCCTGAGACCGGGACTAGCTAGCACAGATACGCAGTATTTT
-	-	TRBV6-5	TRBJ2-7	CASSSGSYEQYF	TGTGCCAGCAGTTCAGGGTCCTACGAGCAGTACTTC
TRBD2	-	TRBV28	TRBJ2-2	CASSLAGLRTGELFF	TGTGCCAGCAGCCTGGCGGGACTAAGAACCGGGGAGCTGTTTTTT
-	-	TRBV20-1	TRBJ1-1	CSARDTPEAFF	TGCAGTGCTAGAGATACTCCTGAAGCTTTCTTT
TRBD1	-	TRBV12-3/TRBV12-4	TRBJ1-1	CAIQGEGTEAFF	TGTGCCATACAGGGGGAGGGCACTGAAGCTTTCTTT
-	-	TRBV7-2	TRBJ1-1	CASSPTRRYTEAFF	TGTGCCAGCAGCCCCACCCGGAGGTACACTGAAGCTTTCTTT
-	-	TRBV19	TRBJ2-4	CASTGWAGWYF	TGTGCCAGTACGGGGTGGGCAGGGTGGTACTTC
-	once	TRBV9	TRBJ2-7	CASSAGGTGGRYEQYF	TGTGCCAGCAGCGCGGGGGGAACAGGGGGAAGGTACGAGCAGTACTTC
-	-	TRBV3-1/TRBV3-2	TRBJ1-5	CASSQDIDQPQHF	TGTGCCAGCAGCCAAGATATCGATCAGCCCCAGCATTTT
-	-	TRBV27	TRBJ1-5	CASSSVGRDQPQHF	TGTGCCAGCAGTTCAGTAGGGAGGGATCAGCCCCAGCATTTT